Following are 22 T cell receptor beta chains from one sample sequenced in a study of graft-versus-host responses after intestinal transplantation (dated by TCRdb to the early 2020s). These receptors lack a known antigen. Reading the label with the study, this specimen's time point is: cells obtained before transplantation from donor or recipient. The library was obtained by the immunoSEQ multiplex PCR assay. TCRdb re-hosts the immuneACCESS table, in-frame sequences only. Its copies lack some clones; in the studies checked, an unresolved V gene accounts for under half of them, and the cause for the rest is not known. The sample table records more than 95,000 clones; just over 90% of these occur just once. The ten largest clonotypes hold about 0.18% of the sample. The sequenced sample was unstimulated CD4+ T cells sorted from spleen or lymph node cells, obtained before intestinal transplant. The receptors here all came from a human donor who received an intestinal transplant.

V and J are TRBV9 and TRBJ1-2; TRBD1 matches at 8 bases. Germline V lookup: CDR1 SGDLS, CDR2 YYNGEE. The CDR3 loop spans 15 amino acids. The J segment lost 3 bases and the V segment lost 4 bases, leaving 8 bases of the junction unmatched. The CDR3 nucleotides read TGTGCCAGCAGCCCCCCTAGGACAGGGTACTATGGCTACACCTTC. Residues: CASSPPRTGYYGYTF.

The genes are TRBV4-3 and TRBJ2-1; TRBD2 is a possible D gene (7 bases). The V gene's germline CDR1 is LGHNA and CDR2 YSLEER. CDR3 length: 16 amino acids. V was shortened by 0 bases and J by 12 bases, with 21 bases between the two germline ends. In DNA, the CDR3 is TGCGCCAGCAGCCAAGAAGGGGGGACTATTCCTCTCGGGCAGTTCTTC. This codes for CASSQEGGTIPLGQFF.

The chain couples TRBV5-4 to TRBJ2-5, with 10 bases that match TRBD2. Germline loops: CDR1 SGHNT, CDR2 YYREEE (reference sequence). V was pared by 0 bases and J by 5 bases, with 13 bases of the junction left unmatched. The CDR3 runs to 18 residues. CDR3 residues: CASSLGGLSGRLGETQYF. The CDR3 DNA reads TGTGCCAGCAGCTTGGGGGGTCTTAGCGGGAGGTTGGGGGAGACCCAGTACTTC.

This chain uses TRBV7-8 with TRBJ1-5; D possibly corresponds to TRBD1 (5 bases). The CDR3 totals 13 residues. Trimming removed 4 bases from V and 5 bases from J, with 9 bases in between. CDR1 is SGHVS, CDR2 FQNEAQ, per germline. CDR3 coding DNA: TGTGCCAGCAGCTGGGGCCGCCATCAGCCCCAGCATTTT. Amino acid sequence: CASSWGRHQPQHF.

The rearrangement links TRBV5-1 to TRBJ1-2; the D gene is possibly TRBD1 (6 bases). The CDR3 is 14 amino acids. Trimming cost V 5 bases and J 3 bases, with 14 bases left between them. Germline V lookup: CDR1 SGHRS, CDR2 YFSETQ. CDR3: CASSRTGPDYGYTF. CDR3 sequence (DNA): TGCGCCAGCAGTAGAACAGGGCCAGACTATGGCTACACCTTC.

The chain is built from TRBV6-5 and TRBJ2-1; TRBD1 might be the D (6 bases). Germline CDR1 is MNHEY and CDR2 is SVGAGI. V lost 5 bases to trimming and J lost 9 bases, with 14 bases between them. The CDR3 length is 13 residues. The CDR3 protein is CASSEAQGSEQFF. The CDR3, as DNA: TGTGCCAGCAGTGAAGCGCAGGGGAGTGAGCAGTTCTTC.

The chain joins TRBV10-3 to TRBJ2-7, with D perhaps matching TRBD2 (6 bases). Per germline, CDR1 ENHRY and CDR2 SYGVKD. Trimming left V 5 bases short and J 3 bases short, with 11 bases between. The CDR3 length is 13 residues. For the CDR3, the DNA is TGTGCCATCAGTCCCCCGGGACTCTACGAGCAGTACTTC. Translation: CAISPPGLYEQYF.

V and J are TRBV2 and TRBJ2-2; D ambiguous. Germline CDR1 SNHLY, CDR2 FYNNEI. V gave up 4 bases and J gave up 9 bases, with 9 bases separating them. The CDR3 length is 12 residues. CDR3 amino acids: CASSVSRWELFF. Written as DNA, the CDR3 is TGTGCCAGCAGTGTGTCTCGTTGGGAGCTGTTTTTT.

The chain joins TRBV2 to TRBJ1-1, with unresolved D. The CDR3 has 13 amino acids. The germline CDR1 and CDR2 sequences are SNHLY and FYNNEI. V dropped 3 bases and J dropped 3 bases, with 8 bases sitting between them. CDR3 sequence reads: CASSDPSDTEAFF. The CDR3 DNA reads TGTGCCAGCAGTGATCCTAGTGACACTGAAGCTTTCTTT. Full variable domain (rest looked up from reference TRBV2 and TRBJ1-1): EPEVTQTPSHQVTQMGQEVILRCVPISNHLYFYWYRQILGQKVEFLVSFYNNEISEKSEIFDDQFSVERPDGSNFTLKIRSTKLEDSAMYFCASSDPSDTEAFFGQGTRLTVV.

The rearrangement joins TRBV29-1 to TRBJ1-2; the D gene is possibly TRBD1 (6 bases). Trimming pared 7 bases from V and 5 bases from J, leaving 17 bases between. The germline V gene has CDR1 SQVTM and CDR2 ANQGSEA. The CDR3 is made up of 13 amino acids. The DNA for the CDR3 is TGCAGCGCCGGGACACTTAAGGAGTATGGCTACACCTTC. Amino acids: CSAGTLKEYGYTF.

The chain carries TRBV9 and TRBJ1-3; D remains ambiguous. The V gene lost 0 bases and the J gene lost 2 bases, with 9 bases spanning the gap. CDR3 length: 15 residues. Per the germline V gene, CDR1 is SGDLS and CDR2 is YYNGEE. This CDR3 reads CASSVGRTAGNTIYF. The CDR3 bases are TGTGCCAGCAGCGTAGGGAGGACCGCTGGAAACACCATATATTTT.

This chain links TRBV5-1 with TRBJ2-1, with TRBD2 matching 7 bases. From germline, CDR1 is SGHRS and CDR2 YFSETQ. V lost 0 bases to trimming and J lost 5 bases; unmatched junction nucleotides: 5. The CDR3 consists of 15 residues. The CDR3 nucleotides are TGCGCCAGCAGCTTGGTCCCAGCGGGGAACAATGAGCAGTTCTTC. It encodes CASSLVPAGNNEQFF.

This clone was seen a single time. The chain employs TRBV18 and TRBJ1-1; D may be TRBD1 (6 bases). The CDR3 contains 14 residues. The ends were cut back, 6 bases at V and 3 bases at J, with 14 bases in the middle. Germline CDR1 is KGHSH and CDR2 is LQKENI. The CDR3 protein is CASSQQGEDTEAFF. DNA of the CDR3: TGTGCCAGCTCTCAACAGGGTGAGGACACTGAAGCTTTCTTT.

The chain employs TRBV4-3 and TRBJ2-7, with 7 bases matching TRBD1. CDR1 is LGHNA, CDR2 YSLEER, per germline. This CDR3 comprises 13 residues. Germline trimming cut 6 bases from V and 3 bases from J; bases unmatched to any gene: 5. CDR3 loop: CASRGGAVYEQYF. CDR3 DNA sequence: TGCGCCAGCAGAGGGGGCGCGGTCTACGAGCAGTACTTC.

V gene TRBV29-1 combines with J gene TRBJ1-1; tentatively, D is TRBD1 (5 bases). V dropped 3 bases and J dropped 7 bases, with 18 bases sitting between them. This CDR3 region has 14 residues. Germline V gene data show CDR1 as SQVTM and CDR2 as ANQGSEA. CDR3 region: CSVDGMQGGVEAFF. The CDR3 DNA reads TGCAGCGTTGACGGTATGCAGGGCGGGGTTGAAGCTTTCTTT.

The V gene is TRBV27, the J gene TRBJ1-2; TRBD1 aligns across 8 bases. Trimming took 4 bases from V and 2 from J; bases not matched to a gene: 3. The CDR3 has 14 residues. The V gene's germline CDR1 is MNHEY and CDR2 SMNVEV (reference sequence). In nucleotides, the CDR3 is TGTGCCAGCAGTTCTGACAGGGGAAACTATGGCTACACCTTC. Translating gives CASSSDRGNYGYTF.

CDR3 DNA: TGTGCCAGTACGACTAGCGGGGGGGCCACAGAGACCCAGTACTTC. Translated: CASTTSGGATETQYF. The J gene is TRBJ2-5, the V gene TRBV19; 14 nucleotides match TRBD2. Trimming at V came to 7 bases and at J to 4 bases, leaving 5 bases not matched to a gene. The CDR3 runs to 15 residues. Germline V gene data show CDR1 as LNHDA and CDR2 as SQIVND (reference sequence).

This chain links TRBV30 with TRBJ1-1; TRBD1 matches at 7 bases. The CDR3 consists of 12 residues. Germline lookup yields CDR1 GTSNPN and CDR2 SVGIG (reference sequence). The trim removed 8 bases at V and 0 bases at J, leaving 3 bases unmatched. In nucleotides, the CDR3 is TGTGCCGGGGGACAGATGAACACTGAAGCTTTCTTT. Encoded protein: CAGGQMNTEAFF.

The chain couples TRBV4-2 to TRBJ2-1; tentatively, D is TRBD2 (6 bases). This CDR3 spans 17 amino acids. Germline CDR1 and CDR2: LGHNA and YNFKEQ. V was shortened by 0 bases and J by 6 bases, with 18 bases between the two germline ends. In DNA form, the CDR3 reads TGTGCCAGCAGCCAAGATCTAGGCGGGGCCATAAGCAATGAGCAGTTCTTC. The encoded protein is CASSQDLGGAISNEQFF.

This chain uses TRBV5-1 with TRBJ2-3; TRBD2 matches 10 bases. V dropped 0 bases and J dropped 5; count of bases not matched to a gene: 9. This CDR3 comprises 17 residues. Looked up from germline, CDR1 is SGHRS and CDR2 is YFSETQ. The CDR3 sequence is CASSLGGSGRSEDTQYF. The DNA for the CDR3 is TGCGCCAGCAGCTTGGGGGGTAGCGGGAGGTCGGAAGATACGCAGTATTTT.

The chain links TRBV18 to TRBJ1-6, with a weak D call TRBD1 (6 bases). This CDR3 has 15 residues. Deletions cut 1 base from V and 5 bases from J, with 9 bases between. Germline assignment: CDR1 KGHSH and CDR2 LQKENI. The CDR3 DNA is TGTGCCAGCTCACCACAACAGGGCGATAATTCACCCCTCCACTTT. Its translation: CASSPQQGDNSPLHF.

The chain joins TRBV7-9 to TRBJ1-4; possible D gene TRBD1, 5 bases. The CDR3 totals 14 residues. Germline V CDR1 and CDR2: SEHNR, FQNEAQ (reference sequence). Trimming pared 5 bases from V and 5 bases from J, leaving 12 bases between. The CDR3 DNA reads TGTGCCAGCAGCCCCGGGACTTTGAATGAAAAACTGTTTTTT. Amino acid sequence: CASSPGTLNEKLFF.